Following are 10 T cell receptor beta chains from one sample sequenced in a study of blood T cell repertoires in COVID-19. Some clones are missing from TCRdb's copy, which holds only in-frame ones; the method was immunoSEQ multiplex PCR. The sample carries 250,000 to 350,000 clones, 80% to 90% recorded once. Sequenced input: PBMCs or T cells enriched from blood (not recorded which). Receptors originate from a woman in her twenties or thirties who had recovered from COVID-19.

This chain joins TRBV19 and TRBJ2-7, with D perhaps matching TRBD2 (5 bases). Trimming cost V 1 base and J 0 bases, with 7 bases left between them. Germline CDR1 reads LNHDA; CDR2 reads SQIVND (reference sequence). CDR3 length equals 14 residues. CDR3 amino acids: CASSIGGYSYEQYF. The CDR3, as DNA: TGTGCCAGTAGTATAGGAGGGTACTCCTACGAGCAGTACTTC.

The gene calls are TRBV7-2 and TRBJ2-5, with D perhaps TRBD1 (7 bases). The V and J ends lost 5 bases and 5 bases respectively, with 18 bases between them. CDR1 and CDR2 from the germline V gene are SGHTA and FQGNSA. CDR3 length: 15 residues. The CDR3 DNA is TGTGCCAGCAGCCCCCAGGGGGGAGTAGGGGAGACCCAGTACTTC. It specifies CASSPQGGVGETQYF.

The J gene is TRBJ2-3, the V gene TRBV7-2, with D perhaps matching TRBD2 (6 bases). CDR1 and CDR2 from the germline V gene are SGHTA and FQGNSA. Trimming cost V 3 bases and J 8 bases, with 21 bases left between them. The CDR3 extends over 16 amino acids. The CDR3 protein is CASSFGSATGVSTQYF. In nucleotides, the CDR3 is TGTGCCAGCAGCTTCGGCTCAGCCACGGGAGTAAGTACGCAGTATTTT. The complete variable domain, with remaining parts taken from reference TRBV7-2 and TRBJ2-3, reads GAGVSQSPSNKVTEKGKDVELRCDPISGHTALYWYRQSLGQGLEFLIYFQGNSAPDKSGLPSDRFSAERTGGSVSTLTIQRTQQEDSAVYLCASSFGSATGVSTQYFGPGTRLTVL.

The genes are TRBV7-8 and TRBJ2-1; 8 nucleotides line up with TRBD2. The CDR3 spans 15 residues. With 4 bases clipped from V and 0 bases from J, the junction kept 2 bases outside the gene matches. Germline V lookup: CDR1 SGHVS, CDR2 FQNEAQ. DNA for the CDR3: TGTGCCAGCAGCTCCGGGGGGGCCTCCTACAATGAGCAGTTCTTC. Translation: CASSSGGASYNEQFF.

The chain employs TRBV27 and TRBJ1-1, with D perhaps matching TRBD1 (5 bases). Trimming removed 4 bases from V and 4 bases from J, with 16 bases in between. CDR1 and CDR2 from the germline V gene are MNHEY and SMNVEV (reference sequence). The CDR3 is made up of 15 amino acids. This CDR3 reads CASSSAGGGRTEAFF. CDR3 DNA: TGTGCCAGCAGTTCCGCCGGGGGGGGACGCACTGAAGCTTTCTTT.

This clone was observed a handful of times. The chain has TRBV9 and TRBJ1-6, with D perhaps TRBD1 (5 bases). Per the germline V gene, CDR1 is SGDLS and CDR2 is YYNGEE. The CDR3 consists of 15 residues. V dropped 0 bases and J dropped 11 bases, with 15 bases sitting between them. CDR3 DNA: TGTGCCAGCAGCGTAGATAGGCAGGGTCTGACACCCCTCCACTTT. It is translated as CASSVDRQGLTPLHF.

The chain uses TRBV7-8 and TRBJ1-6, with 8 bases matching TRBD1. Per germline, CDR1 SGHVS and CDR2 FQNEAQ. With V trimmed by 1 base and J by 5 bases, 4 bases remained unmatched. The CDR3 has 16 amino acids. The CDR3 DNA reads TGTGCCAGCAGCTTAGAACAGGGGGGCAATAATTCACCCCTCCACTTT. Protein: CASSLEQGGNNSPLHF.

This clone was seen only once. The J gene is TRBJ2-5, the V gene TRBV5-1; TRBD1 matches at 7 bases. The ends lost 0 bases at V and 3 bases at J; junction bases unmatched: 2. CDR1 is SGHRS, CDR2 YFSETQ, per germline. This CDR3 has 14 residues. CDR3 region: CASSLGDSEETQYF. As DNA, the CDR3 is TGCGCCAGCAGCTTGGGGGACAGCGAAGAGACCCAGTACTTC.

The chain recombines TRBV4-1 with TRBJ2-1; 9 nucleotides match TRBD2. The ends lost 5 bases at V and 1 base at J; junction bases unmatched: 3. Germline loops: CDR1 MGHRA, CDR2 YSYEKL. The CDR3 is 15 residues long. The CDR3 loop reads CASSSAGGSYNEQFF. The CDR3 DNA sequence: TGCGCCAGCAGCAGCGCGGGGGGGTCCTACAATGAGCAGTTCTTC.

This clone occurred once. The chain links TRBV18 to TRBJ1-3; no clear D gene. The CDR3 covers 15 residues. Germline assignment: CDR1 KGHSH and CDR2 LQKENI. V lost 5 bases, J lost 0 bases, and 11 bases lay in between. The CDR3 is CASSTQVRSGNTIYF. CDR3 DNA sequence: TGTGCCAGCTCAACCCAGGTCCGCTCTGGAAACACCATATATTTT. Looking up the rest from reference TRBV18 and TRBJ1-3 gives the full variable domain: NAGVMQNPRHLVRRRGQEARLRCSPMKGHSHVYWYRQLPEEGLKFMVYLQKENIIDESGMPKERFSAEFPKEGPSILRIQQVVRGDSAAYFCASSTQVRSGNTIYFGEGSWLTVV.